The subject of this entry is one T cell receptor beta chain. The data were taken from a study of blood T cell repertoires in COVID-19. On the study more broadly: The origin of the acute and convalescent COVID-19 samples was the United States, Italy and Spain. T cells, B-cell-depleted T cells, or PBMCs provided the cDNA or gDNA that served as material.

The CDR3 runs 19 residues. Germline V CDR1 and CDR2: SGHRS, YFSETQ. The V gene end was trimmed by 2 bases and the J gene end by 8 bases; junction bases not matched to a gene: 12. Per the original methods: Nucleated cell number was recorded as an estimate derived from reference gene primer amplification. Sequencing used immunoSEQ multiplex PCR; TCRdb keeps in-frame clones, though not all of them. That table furnishes V, J and clone size, whereas the DNA furnished D and trimming. This table holds about 73,000 clones, about 91% found once. The chain combines TRBV5-1 with TRBJ2-2; 16 bases are a match to TRBD2. This TCR derives from an elderly man with acute or convalescent COVID-19. The sample was peripheral blood. The CDR3 DNA sequence: TGCGCCAGCAGCTTCTCGGGACTAGCGGGAGGGCCGTCGGCGGGGGAGCTGTTTTTT. Its translation: CASSFSGLAGGPSAGELFF. The full variable domain, in which reference TRBV5-1 and TRBJ2-2 provide the parts outside the CDR3, is KAGVTQTPRYLIKTRGQQVTLSCSPISGHRSVSWYQQTPGQGLQFLFEYFSETQRNKGNFPGRFSGRQFSNSRSEMNVSTLELGDSALYLCASSFSGLAGGPSAGELFFGEGSRLTVL.